This TCR beta chain was recorded in a study of blood T cells in healthy people across ages. Whole-study findings and limits: Total diversity from one million sequenced T cells was likely underestimated.

Then a second PCR, running about 6 to 12 cycles, was carried out with a sample-barcoded 5' primer and a J-beta primer mix. Each cDNA was tagged by a template-switch adaptor containing 12 random nucleotides. Using its own MiXCR run on the 5' RACE reads, TCRdb lists one record per CDR3 protein. Of roughly 1.5 million distinct CDR3 sequences listed, roughly 43% were seen once; the top ten hold approximately 4%. At least 7 million PBMCs were isolated per sample. Note on this clonotype: Its antigen is currently unknown.

This TCR was sampled from a woman between 18 and 29 years old in good health. The source material was blood.

The CDR3 loop reads CASSYRQVGEQYF. CDR3 in DNA: TGTGCCAGCAGTTACCGACAGGTTGGTGAGCAGTACTTC. This sequence joins TRBV6-2 or TRBV6-3 and TRBJ2-5; possible D gene TRBD1, 6 bases. V was clipped by 2 bases and J by 11 bases, with 15 bases between them. Looked up from germline, CDR1 is MNHEY and CDR2 is SVGEGT. The CDR3 has 13 residues.